This T cell receptor (beta chain) comes out of a study of identical twins. V lost 3 bases, J lost 5 bases, and 14 bases lay in between. The CDR3 consists of 15 residues. Per germline, CDR1 SGHAT and CDR2 FQNNGV. TCRdb passed the 5' RACE reads through MiXCR, listing each CDR3 protein once. The sample includes about 470,000 distinct CDR3 sequences, less than 25% of them seen just once. The same sample was also studied in work on T cells expressing NK-cell markers.

Sequenced material: CD4+ T cells sorted from blood. This clonotype originated in a woman younger than 30 in good health. This chain connects TRBV11-2 to TRBJ2-1; a weak D match, TRBD2 (6 bases). The DNA of the CDR3 is TGTGCCAGCAGCTTGAGACTAGGGAGTGACAATGAGCAGTTCTTC. Amino acids: CASSLRLGSDNEQFF.